This is a list of T cell receptor beta chains from one sample in a study of T cell responses to AZD1222 COVID-19 vaccine. Sequencing was performed with immunoSEQ multiplex PCR; in TCRdb, only in-frame clones are kept and a portion is missing. The sample yields over 100,000 clones, approximately 91% seen once. The specimen was peripheral blood, collected on day 0 of AZD1222 vaccination. All receptors come from an adult in good health. The CDR3 runs from the conserved cysteine through the conserved F or W. The D gene is left open where the match is weak. Size is omitted from some rows. Given values are once, few, many or a class for expanded clones.

TRBJ1-1,-,-,TRBV7-9,CASSPHRASLNTEAFF,TGTGCCAGCAGCCCACACCGCGCCAGTTTGAACACTGAAGCTTTCTTT
TRBJ1-2,-,-,TRBV5-1,CASTFLGLEGYGYTF,TGCGCCAGCACCTTCCTAGGCCTTGAGGGCTATGGCTACACCTTC
TRBJ2-7,TRBD2,-,TRBV4-2,CASSLPTGTSGIYEQYF,TGTGCCAGCAGCCTCCCCACCGGGACTAGCGGCATCTACGAGCAGTACTTC
TRBJ1-5,-,once,TRBV28,CASSYGISNQPQHF,TGTGCCAGCAGTTACGGCATTAGCAATCAGCCCCAGCATTTT
TRBJ1-1,-,-,TRBV7-9,CASSTYDSNTEAFF,TGTGCCAGCAGCACCTACGACAGCAACACTGAAGCTTTCTTT
TRBJ2-1,-,-,TRBV7-3,CASSWGSGNYNEQFF,TGTGCCAGCAGCTGGGGTAGCGGAAATTACAATGAGCAGTTCTTC
TRBJ1-5,-,-,TRBV2,CASSEASVIQGWDQPQHF,TGTGCCAGCAGTGAAGCGTCCGTGATACAGGGATGGGACCAGCCCCAGCATTTT
TRBJ2-2,-,-,TRBV30,CAWIPGTRNTGELFF,TGTGCCTGGATTCCAGGGACACGTAACACCGGGGAGCTGTTTTTT
TRBJ1-5,-,-,TRBV11-2,CASSLVGDQPQHF,TGTGCCAGCAGCTTAGTCGGGGATCAGCCCCAGCATTTT
TRBJ1-2,TRBD1,-,TRBV7-2,CASSQIGGSSIYGYTF,TGTGCCAGCAGCCAGATAGGGGGCAGTTCCATTTATGGCTACACCTTC
TRBJ2-7,TRBD2,-,TRBV7-9,CASSPNSDGGLAHEQYF,TGTGCCAGCAGCCCTAATTCCGACGGTGGACTAGCCCACGAGCAGTACTTC
TRBJ1-5,-,-,TRBV7-3,CASSLNMREPQHF,TGTGCCAGCAGCTTAAATATGCGGGAGCCCCAGCATTTT
TRBJ1-1,-,-,TRBV29-1,CSVEGSTEAFF,TGCAGCGTTGAAGGTAGCACTGAAGCTTTCTTT
TRBJ1-2,-,-,TRBV19,CATAYYGYTF,TGTGCCACCGCGTACTATGGCTACACCTTC
TRBJ2-2,-,-,TRBV25-1,CASSARTVYTGELFF,TGTGCCAGCAGTGCCCGGACAGTTTACACCGGGGAGCTGTTTTTT
TRBJ1-4,TRBD1,-,TRBV5-5,CASSKNPTGVEKLFF,TGTGCCAGCAGCAAGAACCCGACAGGGGTTGAAAAACTGTTTTTT
TRBJ1-5,-,-,TRBV30,CAWTGTYSNQPQHF,TGTGCCTGGACCGGGACATATAGCAATCAGCCCCAGCATTTT
TRBJ2-7,-,-,TRBV7-9,CASSLLAYEQYF,TGTGCCAGCAGCTTGCTAGCGTACGAGCAGTACTTC
TRBJ1-4,-,-,TRBV4-1,CASSLGLLEKLFF,TGCGCCAGCAGCCTTGGACTACTTGAAAAACTGTTTTTT
TRBJ2-6,TRBD1,-,TRBV6-4,CASSPITGVGANVLTF,TGTGCCAGCAGCCCTATCACAGGGGTCGGGGCCAACGTCCTGACTTTC
TRBJ2-7,-,-,TRBV3-1/TRBV3-2,CASSHSYEQYF,TGTGCCAGCAGCCACTCCTACGAGCAGTACTTC
TRBJ2-7,-,-,TRBV30,CAWRVGGTYEQYF,TGTGCCTGGAGAGTTGGGGGGACCTACGAGCAGTACTTC
TRBJ1-5,TRBD1,-,TRBV7-9,CASSLDRDSNQPQHF,TGTGCCAGCAGCCTGGACAGGGATAGCAATCAGCCCCAGCATTTT
TRBJ2-1,-,few,TRBV2,CASSEATAYNEQFF,TGTGCCAGCAGTGAAGCGACTGCCTACAATGAGCAGTTCTTC
TRBJ1-1,TRBD1,-,TRBV7-2,CASSYRQGTTEAFF,TGTGCCAGCAGCTACCGACAGGGGACAACTGAAGCTTTCTTT
TRBJ1-6,TRBD1,-,TRBV4-2,CASSPRQGGDFNSPLHF,TGTGCCAGCAGCCCTAGACAGGGTGGGGACTTTAATTCACCCCTCCACTTT
TRBJ2-7,-,few,TRBV4-2,CASSQEWWNEQYF,TGTGCCAGCAGCCAAGAGTGGTGGAACGAGCAGTACTTC
TRBJ2-1,-,-,TRBV4-3,CASSQDRATQFF,TGCGCCAGCAGCCAAGACCGAGCAACGCAGTTCTTC
TRBJ2-5,-,-,TRBV6-1,CASSERGRGETQYF,TGTGCCAGCAGTGAAAGGGGCCGTGGGGAGACCCAGTACTTC
TRBJ2-2,-,once,TRBV3-1/TRBV3-2,CASRNTGELFF,TGTGCCAGCCGGAACACCGGGGAGCTGTTTTTT
TRBJ1-5,-,-,TRBV5-4,CASSLGQSNQPQHF,TGTGCCAGCAGCTTGGGACAAAGCAATCAGCCCCAGCATTTT
TRBJ1-2,-,once,TRBV5-6,CASSLVRAANNYGYTF,TGTGCCAGCAGCTTAGTCAGGGCCGCAAATAACTATGGCTACACCTTC
TRBJ1-2,TRBD1,-,TRBV10-3,CAIRPGTGTIPYGYTF,TGTGCCATCCGCCCAGGGACAGGGACCATACCCTATGGCTACACCTTC
TRBJ1-2,-,once,TRBV7-2,CASSTRTETYGYTF,TGTGCCAGCAGCACAAGGACAGAAACCTATGGCTACACCTTC
TRBJ2-5,-,-,TRBV6-2/TRBV6-3,CASSYSPGGGQETQYF,TGTGCCAGCAGTTACTCGCCAGGGGGGGGTCAAGAGACCCAGTACTTC
TRBJ1-5,-,-,TRBV4-1,CASSQAQVGNQPQHF,TGCGCCAGCAGCCAAGCCCAGGTTGGGAATCAGCCCCAGCATTTT
TRBJ2-1,TRBD2,-,TRBV9,CASSVAAGAYNEQFF,TGTGCCAGCAGCGTAGCGGCGGGAGCCTACAATGAGCAGTTCTTC
TRBJ1-2,-,-,TRBV7-9,CASSPGRDGGYTF,TGTGCCAGCAGCCCTGGCCGAGATGGGGGCTACACCTTC
TRBJ1-1,TRBD1,once,TRBV7-3,CASSPGTGGATEAFF,TGTGCCAGCAGCCCAGGGACAGGGGGTGCCACTGAAGCTTTCTTT
TRBJ1-1,TRBD1,few,TRBV3-1/TRBV3-2,CASSPGQGVTEAFF,TGTGCCAGCAGCCCCGGACAGGGGGTCACTGAAGCTTTCTTT
TRBJ1-5,TRBD1,-,TRBV6-4,CASSDRGLHSNQPQHF,TGTGCCAGCAGTGACAGGGGGCTACATAGCAATCAGCCCCAGCATTTT
TRBJ2-7,TRBD1,once,TRBV6-1,CASSETGLYEQYF,TGTGCCAGCAGTGAGACAGGGCTCTACGAGCAGTACTTC
TRBJ1-4,-,-,TRBV7-9,CASRKASLDEKLFF,TGTGCCAGCAGGAAGGCAAGTTTGGATGAAAAACTGTTTTTT
TRBJ2-5,-,-,TRBV2,CASSEEETQYF,TGTGCCAGCAGTGAAGAAGAGACCCAGTACTTC
TRBJ1-2,-,once,TRBV10-3,CAISVPGRSLSNYGYTF,TGTGCCATCAGTGTACCGGGCCGCAGTCTTTCTAACTATGGCTACACCTTC
TRBJ1-5,-,-,TRBV12-1,CASTPVQVDQPQHF,TGTGCCAGCACCCCCGTTCAGGTGGATCAGCCCCAGCATTTT
TRBJ1-2,-,few,TRBV12-3/TRBV12-4,CASSLQGGYGYTF,TGTGCCAGCAGTCTACAGGGCGGCTATGGCTACACCTTC
TRBJ1-2,-,once,TRBV12-3/TRBV12-4,CASSWRYIYGYTF,TGTGCCAGCAGCTGGAGGTACATCTATGGCTACACCTTC
TRBJ1-2,TRBD1,-,TRBV5-4,CASSSGQHYGYTF,TGTGCCAGCAGCTCGGGACAGCACTATGGCTACACCTTC
TRBJ1-2,-,-,TRBV27,CASSLSGGLYGYTF,TGTGCCAGCAGTTTATCTGGGGGGCTCTACGGCTACACCTTC
TRBJ2-7,-,-,TRBV5-1,CASSLDGGSAYEQYF,TGCGCCAGCAGCTTGGATGGGGGGTCGGCCTACGAGCAGTACTTC
TRBJ2-7,TRBD1,-,TRBV5-4,CASSPPGTGYLEQYF,TGTGCCAGCAGCCCCCCCGGGACAGGGTATCTCGAGCAGTACTTC
TRBJ1-2,-,-,TRBV4-3,CASSQAGVHGYTF,TGCGCCAGCAGCCAGGCAGGGGTCCATGGCTACACCTTC
TRBJ2-7,TRBD2,-,TRBV7-2,CASSLGGTRSYF,TGTGCCAGCAGCTTAGGCGGGACTAGATCGTACTTC
TRBJ1-5,-,-,TRBV18,CASSQEGGGYQPQHF,TGTGCCAGCTCACAGGAGGGGGGGGGCTATCAGCCCCAGCATTTT
TRBJ1-3,-,-,TRBV4-1,CASSQQTVTGNTIYF,TGCGCCAGCAGCCAGCAGACAGTCACGGGAAACACCATATATTTT
TRBJ2-2,TRBD2,-,TRBV18,CASSGTSGTLGELFF,TGTGCCAGCTCGGGGACTAGCGGGACCCTCGGGGAGCTGTTTTTT
TRBJ2-3,TRBD1,-,TRBV24-1,CATSDSDRGTDTQYF,TGTGCCACCAGTGACTCTGACAGGGGCACAGATACGCAGTATTTT
TRBJ2-3,-,-,TRBV30,CAWYSTTSTQYF,TGTGCCTGGTATAGTACGACCTCCACGCAGTATTTT
TRBJ1-2,-,-,TRBV13,CASSLVAGDYGYTF,TGTGCCAGCAGCTTAGTTGCGGGGGACTATGGCTACACCTTC